These 25 T cell receptor beta chains originate from one sample sequenced in a study of T-cell reconstitution after alpha-beta-depleted transplantation in children. The authors prepared the TCRbeta library with unique molecular identifiers. TCRdb processed the PCR reads anew with MiXCR; each CDR3 protein has one entry. The repertoire holds about 200,000 distinct CDR3 sequences, with approximately 19% as singletons. The input for sequencing was PBMCs, mostly from graft donor cells, taken 360 days after TCRalphabeta/CD19-depleted stem cell transplant. The receptors derive from a male patient under 10 years old who had a stem cell transplant for acute lymphoblastic leukemia, so the T cells may come from the graft donor.

The V call is TRBV10-3, the J call TRBJ1-2, with D tentatively TRBD1 (6 bases). Germline lookup yields CDR1 ENHRY and CDR2 SYGVKD. The CDR3 runs 15 residues. V was pared by 2 bases and J by 3 bases, with 13 bases between. The CDR3 loop is CAISEGQPQDYGYTF. CDR3 nucleotide sequence: TGTGCCATCAGTGAGGGACAGCCCCAGGACTATGGCTACACCTTC.

This clonotype was counted a few times. The chain uses TRBV5-5 and TRBJ2-1, with TRBD2 matching 11 bases. The CDR3 runs 16 residues. Germline CDR1 reads SGHKS; CDR2 reads YYEKEE (reference sequence). J lost 7 bases, V lost 4 bases, and 10 bases had no gene match. CDR3 region: CASSPGATSGMNEQFF. For the CDR3, the DNA is TGTGCCAGCAGCCCCGGTGCGACTAGCGGGATGAATGAGCAGTTCTTC.

This clonotype came up a few times. The chain has TRBV11-2 and TRBJ2-1, with D unresolved. The CDR3 extends over 18 amino acids. Germline V gene data show CDR1 as SGHAT and CDR2 as FQNNGV. V lost 1 base and J lost 0, with 16 bases in between. In nucleotides, the CDR3 is TGTGCCAGCAGCTTAGGCCGAGGCTACACGACCTCCTACAATGAGCAGTTCTTC. Protein sequence: CASSLGRGYTTSYNEQFF. The whole variable domain, filled in from reference TRBV11-2 and TRBJ2-1, reads EAGVAQSPRYKIIEKRQSVAFWCNPISGHATLYWYQQILGQGPKLLIQFQNNGVVDDSQLPKDRFSAERLKGVDSTLKIQPAKLEDSAVYLCASSLGRGYTTSYNEQFFGPGTRLTVL.

This sequence joins TRBV6-1 and TRBJ2-5; TRBD1 is a possible D gene (6 bases). Germline V CDR1 and CDR2: MNHNS, SASEGT. The CDR3 runs 16 residues. Between the trimmed V and J ends, which lost 6 bases and 5 bases, there was a span of 22 bases. This chain's CDR3 is CASREAAHRDGETQYF. The CDR3 DNA reads as TGTGCCAGCAGAGAGGCGGCCCACAGGGACGGGGAGACCCAGTACTTC.

This clonotype was observed a few times. The V call is TRBV7-2, the J call TRBJ2-7, with 7 bases that match TRBD2. V shed 6 bases, J shed 2 bases, and the junction held 4 bases outside the gene matches. The CDR3 has 13 residues. Germline V gene sequence: CDR1 SGHTA, CDR2 FQGNSA. The CDR3: CASSGEGTYEQYF. CDR3 DNA sequence: TGTGCCAGCAGTGGGGAGGGAACCTACGAGCAGTACTTC.

The chain couples TRBV12-3 or TRBV12-4 to TRBJ2-1, with 8 bases lining up with TRBD2. The CDR3 extends over 15 amino acids. Germline trimming cut 2 bases from V and 4 bases from J; bases unmatched to any gene: 4. CDR3 sequence: CASSLKRGSYNEQFF. CDR3 nucleotides: TGTGCCAGCAGTTTAAAGCGGGGGAGTTACAATGAGCAGTTCTTC.

The rearrangement links TRBV5-1 to TRBJ2-1; D assignment may be TRBD1 or TRBD2 (5 bases each). V was clipped by 4 bases and J by 8 bases, with 16 bases between them. The CDR3 sequence is 14 residues long. The germline gives CDR1 SGHRS, CDR2 YFSETQ. The CDR3 loop reads CASSPGLTTDEQFF. CDR3 DNA sequence: TGCGCCAGCAGCCCGGGGCTGACCACGGATGAGCAGTTCTTC.

V and J are TRBV10-3 and TRBJ1-1, with TRBD1 identical over 7 bases. This CDR3 is built from 16 residues. CDR1 is ENHRY, CDR2 SYGVKD, per germline. The trim removed 6 bases at V and 1 base at J, leaving 11 bases unmatched. Written as DNA, the CDR3 is TGTGCCATCAGCTGGGACAGATCCTTCCCGAACACTGAAGCTTTCTTT. Translating it yields CAISWDRSFPNTEAFF.

The V call is TRBV5-1, the J call TRBJ2-1; D might be TRBD2 (6 bases). V was pared by 0 bases and J by 9 bases, with 13 bases between. This CDR3 is 14 amino acids long. Germline CDR1 is SGHRS and CDR2 is YFSETQ. The CDR3, as DNA: TGCGCCAGCAGCTTGGAGATCGGGGGATCTGAGCAGTTCTTC. Its protein product is CASSLEIGGSEQFF.

This clonotype was recorded many times. The chain is built from TRBV20-1 and TRBJ2-3; D uncertain. The CDR3 is 12 residues long. Trimming removed 3 bases from V and 0 bases from J, with 4 bases in between. The V gene's germline CDR1 is DFQATT and CDR2 SNEGSKA (reference sequence). CDR3 amino acids: CSASGSTDTQYF. The CDR3 DNA reads as TGCAGTGCTAGCGGCAGCACAGATACGCAGTATTTT.

This clonotype was found a few times. The gene calls are TRBV20-1 and TRBJ2-1, with D perhaps matching TRBD1 or TRBD2 (5 bases each). Germline-derived CDR1 and CDR2 are DFQATT and SNEGSKA (reference sequence). The CDR3 runs to 15 residues. V lost 3 bases and J 4 bases, leaving 16 bases between the germline ends. The CDR3 DNA reads TGCAGTGCTAGGGACACTAGAAGCCCTTACAATGAGCAGTTCTTC. This sequence encodes CSARDTRSPYNEQFF.

In DNA, the CDR3 is TGTGCCAGCAGTTTATGGACCTACGTCCGTAACACCATATATTTT. This encodes CASSLWTYVRNTIYF. The chain combines TRBV12-3 or TRBV12-4 with TRBJ1-3; no clear D gene. The ends were cut back, 2 bases at V and 7 bases at J, with 15 bases in the middle. The CDR3 spans 15 residues.

Only a few counts were recorded for this clonotype. At one of its ends the junction is not consistent with the germline gene, which may arise from a read error. The chain recombines TRBV12-3 or TRBV12-4 with TRBJ2-3, with D tentatively TRBD1 or TRBD2 (5 bases each). This CDR3 region has 12 residues. CDR3 in DNA: TGTGCCAGCAGTAATCTCCCCCGGGGCGCCAATTTT. It is translated as CASSNLPRGANF.

In its sample, this clonotype was seen a few times. This chain joins TRBV7-8 and TRBJ2-2; TRBD1 matches at 8 bases. The germline gives CDR1 SGHVS, CDR2 FQNEAQ. V lost 2 bases, J lost 1 base, and 6 bases stayed unmatched. This CDR3 contains 17 residues. CDR3 in DNA: TGTGCCAGCAGCTTACGCAGGGGGCAGAGGAACACCGGGGAGCTGTTTTTT. This encodes CASSLRRGQRNTGELFF.

The chain employs TRBV5-5 and TRBJ2-2; D could derive from TRBD1 or TRBD2 (5 bases each). Germline V gene sequence: CDR1 SGHKS, CDR2 YYEKEE (reference sequence). The CDR3 length is 16 residues. The V and J ends lost 4 bases and 5 bases respectively, with 18 bases between them. The CDR3 bases are TGTGCCAGCAGCGTCCCCTGGGACGACGCAACCGGGGAGCTGTTTTTT. Protein product: CASSVPWDDATGELFF. Based on the CDR3 plus reference TRBV5-5 and TRBJ2-2, the full variable domain is DAGVTQSPTHLIKTRGQQVTLRCSPISGHKSVSWYQQVLGQGPQFIFQYYEKEERGRGNFPDRFSARQFPNYSSELNVNALLLGDSALYLCASSVPWDDATGELFFGEGSRLTVL.

This clonotype has a handful of counts. This chain connects TRBV5-1 to TRBJ2-1; D might be TRBD1 or TRBD2, each matching 5 bases. Germline lookup yields CDR1 SGHRS and CDR2 YFSETQ. The length of the CDR3 is 16 residues. Trimming cost V 0 bases and J 3 bases, with 13 bases left between them. The CDR3 DNA sequence: TGCGCCAGCAGCTTGGTTTGGCAGGGAGTCTACAATGAGCAGTTCTTC. It is translated as CASSLVWQGVYNEQFF.

This clonotype was observed a few times. The gene calls are TRBV29-1 and TRBJ1-4; 8 positions agree with TRBD1. CDR1 is SQVTM, CDR2 ANQGSEA, per germline. The trim removed 6 bases at V and 6 bases at J, leaving 9 bases unmatched. The CDR3 is 14 residues long. Written as DNA, the CDR3 is TGCAGCGTGGAGGACAGGGCGGAGGATGAAAAACTGTTTTTT. Its translation is CSVEDRAEDEKLFF.

This clonotype turned up a few times. This chain joins TRBV7-2 and TRBJ2-7; unclear D gene. Trimming took 5 bases from V and 5 from J, leaving 13 bases between them. CDR1 is SGHTA, CDR2 FQGNSA, per germline. The CDR3 contains 13 residues. DNA of the CDR3: TGTGCCAGCAGCCGGACCCGAGTGGACGAGCAGTACTTC. Translation: CASSRTRVDEQYF.

J is TRBJ2-5 and V is TRBV19; 9 nucleotides agree with TRBD2. CDR1 is LNHDA, CDR2 SQIVND, per germline (reference sequence). This CDR3 has 14 amino acids. The V and J ends lost 7 bases and 2 bases, in that order; junction bases with no gene match: 5. CDR3 DNA sequence: TGTGCCAGTAAGGCAAGCGGGGGGCAAGAGACCCAGTACTTC. It specifies CASKASGGQETQYF. Full variable domain (rest looked up from reference TRBV19 and TRBJ2-5): DGGITQSPKYLFRKEGQNVTLSCEQNLNHDAMYWYRQDPGQGLRLIYYSQIVNDFQKGDIAEGYSVSREKKESFPLTVTSAQKNPTAFYLCASKASGGQETQYFGPGTRLLVL.

The V call is TRBV3-1, the J call TRBJ1-4; no reliable D call. This CDR3 spans 14 amino acids. Germline assignment: CDR1 LGHDT and CDR2 YNNKEL (reference sequence). Trimming removed 1 base at V and 6 bases at J, with 9 bases between. The CDR3 bases are TGTGCCAGCAGCCAAGTCTCACAGCATGAAAAACTGTTTTTT. Translating it yields CASSQVSQHEKLFF.

The chain recombines TRBV21-1 with TRBJ2-7; no check of the table's D call, TRBD1, against the DNA was made. TRBV21-1 is deemed a pseudogene. CDR3 size: 14 residues. The CDR3 coding sequence is TGTGCCAGCAGCAAAGTGGGCAGGGTATACGAGCAGTACTTC. Protein sequence: CASSKVGRVYEQYF.

This chain joins TRBV5-6 and TRBJ2-2; D not certain. Germline loops: CDR1 SGHDT, CDR2 YYEEEE. The CDR3 sequence is 15 residues long. V lost 1 base, J lost 1 base, and 8 bases lay in between. The DNA for the CDR3 is TGTGCCAGCAGCTTGATAGGGAAGAACACCGGGGAGCTGTTTTTT. It codes for CASSLIGKNTGELFF.

This clonotype showed up just a few times. The CDR3 sequence is CAIGAGAAYEQYF. In DNA, the CDR3 is TGTGCCATCGGGGCGGGGGCAGCCTACGAGCAGTACTTC. This rearrangement joins TRBV10-3 to TRBJ2-7; a possible D gene is TRBD2 (7 bases). From germline, CDR1 is ENHRY and CDR2 SYGVKD. With 8 bases removed from V and 2 bases from J, the gap between germline ends came to 13 bases. The CDR3 contains 13 residues.

The genes are TRBV6-4 and TRBJ1-6; tentative D call: TRBD1 (5 bases). Per the germline V gene, CDR1 is MRHNA and CDR2 is SNTAGT. This CDR3 has 15 amino acids. V lost 6 bases to trimming and J lost 6 bases, with 15 bases between them. This CDR3 is CASREQAGANSPLHF. The CDR3 bases are TGTGCCAGCAGGGAACAGGCTGGGGCTAATTCACCCCTCCACTTT.

This sequence joins TRBV11-1 and TRBJ1-1; D remains unclear. The CDR3 has 18 residues. V was trimmed by 5 bases and J by 0 bases, leaving 22 bases between them. Germline loops: CDR1 SGHAT, CDR2 FQDESV (reference sequence). The CDR3 reads CASSPSLGRGFMNTEAFF. The CDR3 DNA reads TGTGCCAGCAGCCCCTCGCTTGGACGGGGATTCATGAACACTGAAGCTTTCTTT.